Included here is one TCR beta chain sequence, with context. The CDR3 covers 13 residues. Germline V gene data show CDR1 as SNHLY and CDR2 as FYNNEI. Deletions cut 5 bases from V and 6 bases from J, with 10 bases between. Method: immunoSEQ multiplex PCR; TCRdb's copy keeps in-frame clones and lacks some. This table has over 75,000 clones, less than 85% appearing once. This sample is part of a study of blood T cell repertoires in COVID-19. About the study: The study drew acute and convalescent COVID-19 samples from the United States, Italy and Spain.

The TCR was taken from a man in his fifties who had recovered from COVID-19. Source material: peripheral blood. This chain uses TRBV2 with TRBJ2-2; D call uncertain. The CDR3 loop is CASSSSPAGELFF. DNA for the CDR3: TGTGCCAGCAGTTCCTCCCCGGCCGGGGAGCTGTTTTTT.